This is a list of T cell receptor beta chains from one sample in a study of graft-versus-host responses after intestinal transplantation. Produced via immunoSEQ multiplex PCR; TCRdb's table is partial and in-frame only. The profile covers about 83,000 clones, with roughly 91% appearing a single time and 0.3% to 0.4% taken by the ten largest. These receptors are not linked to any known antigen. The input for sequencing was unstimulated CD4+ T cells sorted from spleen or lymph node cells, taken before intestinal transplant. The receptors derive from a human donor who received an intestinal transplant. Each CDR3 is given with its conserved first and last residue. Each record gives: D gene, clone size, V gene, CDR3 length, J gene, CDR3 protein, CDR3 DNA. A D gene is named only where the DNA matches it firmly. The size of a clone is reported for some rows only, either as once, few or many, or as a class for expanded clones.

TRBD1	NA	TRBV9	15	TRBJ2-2	CASSPGQPNTGELFF	TGTGCCAGCAGCCCGGGACAGCCCAACACCGGGGAGCTGTTTTTT
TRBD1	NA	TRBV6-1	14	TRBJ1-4	CASSRQGANEKLFF	TGTGCCAGCAGCCGACAGGGGGCGAATGAAAAACTGTTTTTT
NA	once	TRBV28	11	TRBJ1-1	CASSQYTEAFF	TGTGCCAGCAGTCAATACACTGAAGCTTTCTTT
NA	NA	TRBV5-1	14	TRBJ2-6	CASKGEAGANVLTF	TGCGCCAGCAAGGGAGAGGCTGGGGCCAACGTCCTGACTTTC
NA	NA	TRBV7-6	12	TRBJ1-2	CASSYSGKGYTF	TGTGCCAGCAGCTATTCGGGGAAAGGCTACACCTTC
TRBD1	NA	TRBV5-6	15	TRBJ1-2	CASSSPDREYYGYTF	TGTGCCAGCAGCTCGCCGGACAGGGAGTACTATGGCTACACCTTC
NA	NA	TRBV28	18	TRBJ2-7	CASSEGPAGRGGNYEQYF	TGTGCCAGCAGTGAAGGCCCGGCCGGGCGGGGTGGGAACTACGAGCAGTACTTC
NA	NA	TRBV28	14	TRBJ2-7	CASRRAGLMYEQYF	TGTGCCAGCAGGCGGGCGGGTCTCATGTACGAGCAGTACTTC
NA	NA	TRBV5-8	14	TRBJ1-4	CASSSPTGAGKLFF	TGTGCCAGCAGCTCCCCGACAGGCGCCGGAAAACTGTTTTTT
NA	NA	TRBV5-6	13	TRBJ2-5	CASSLDSSGTQYF	TGTGCCAGCAGCTTGGACTCCTCGGGGACCCAGTACTTC
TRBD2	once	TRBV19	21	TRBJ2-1	CASSMFPPSLTTSGGHNEQFF	TGTGCCAGTAGTATGTTCCCCCCCTCCCTGACGACTAGCGGGGGTCACAATGAGCAGTTCTTC
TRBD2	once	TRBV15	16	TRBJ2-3	CATSGPPGLGADTQYF	TGTGCCACCAGCGGACCCCCGGGACTAGGGGCAGATACGCAGTATTTT
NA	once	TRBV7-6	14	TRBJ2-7	CASSLGGGVGEQYF	TGTGCCAGCAGCTTAGGAGGGGGAGTGGGGGAGCAGTACTTC
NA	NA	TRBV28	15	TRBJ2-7	CASSFPDVPSYEQYF	TGTGCCAGCAGTTTTCCAGATGTCCCCTCCTACGAGCAGTACTTC
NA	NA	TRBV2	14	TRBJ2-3	CASSRTPNTDTQYF	TGTGCCAGCAGTCGTACCCCTAACACAGATACGCAGTATTTT
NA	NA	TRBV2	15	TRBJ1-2	CASSDFGSTNYGYTF	TGTGCCAGCAGCGACTTCGGCAGTACTAACTATGGCTACACCTTC
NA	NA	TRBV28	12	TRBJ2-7	CASQEDAYEQYF	TGTGCCAGCCAGGAGGACGCCTACGAGCAGTACTTC
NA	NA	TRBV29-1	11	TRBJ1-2	CSVATTYGYTF	TGCAGCGTTGCGACAACCTATGGCTACACCTTC
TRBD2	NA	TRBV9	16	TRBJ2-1	CASSVGISGGAAEQFF	TGTGCCAGCAGCGTAGGTATTAGCGGGGGGGCCGCTGAGCAGTTCTTC
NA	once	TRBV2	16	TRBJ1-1	CASSSAFGESNTEAFF	TGTGCCAGCTCGTCGGCGTTCGGAGAATCGAACACTGAAGCTTTCTTT
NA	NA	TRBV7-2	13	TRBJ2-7	CASSLRVNYEQYF	TGTGCCAGCAGCCTTAGAGTGAACTACGAGCAGTACTTC
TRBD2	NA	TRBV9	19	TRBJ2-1	CASSVVGRASGSSYNEQFF	TGTGCCAGCAGCGTAGTAGGGAGGGCTAGCGGGAGCTCCTACAATGAGCAGTTCTTC
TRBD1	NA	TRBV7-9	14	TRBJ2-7	CASSPGTVSYEQYF	TGTGCCAGCAGCCCCGGGACAGTCTCCTACGAGCAGTACTTC
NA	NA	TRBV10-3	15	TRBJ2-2	CAIRESPGNTGELFF	TGTGCCATCAGGGAGAGCCCAGGGAACACCGGGGAGCTGTTTTTT
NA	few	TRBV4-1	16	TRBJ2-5	CASSPTTGNYGETQYF	TGCGCCAGCAGCCCTACTACAGGGAATTACGGAGAGACCCAGTACTTC
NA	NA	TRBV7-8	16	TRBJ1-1	CASSLAWGGGDTEAFF	TGTGCCAGCAGCTTAGCCTGGGGGGGAGGGGACACTGAAGCTTTCTTT
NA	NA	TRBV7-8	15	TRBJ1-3	CASSTDRHSGNTIYF	TGTGCCAGCAGTACTGACAGGCACTCTGGAAACACCATATATTTT
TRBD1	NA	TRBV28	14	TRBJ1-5	CAIAGGAGNQPQHF	TGTGCCATCGCAGGGGGCGCGGGCAATCAGCCCCAGCATTTT
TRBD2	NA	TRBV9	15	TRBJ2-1	CASSLRAGLGNEQFF	TGTGCCAGCAGCCTTAGAGCGGGATTGGGCAATGAGCAGTTCTTC
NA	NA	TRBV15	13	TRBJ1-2	CATSRAAGDGYTF	TGTGCCACCAGCAGGGCGGCAGGGGATGGCTACACCTTC
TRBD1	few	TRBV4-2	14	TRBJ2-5	CASSQGTVQETQYF	TGTGCCAGCAGCCAGGGGACAGTTCAAGAGACCCAGTACTTC
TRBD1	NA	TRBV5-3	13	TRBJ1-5	CARSLQGSQPQHF	TGTGCCAGAAGCCTACAGGGGAGTCAGCCCCAGCATTTT
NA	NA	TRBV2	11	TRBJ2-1	CASSEVEFQFF	TGTGCCAGCAGTGAGGTGGAGTTCCAGTTCTTC
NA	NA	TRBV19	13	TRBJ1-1	CASSSVLNTEAFF	TGTGCCAGTAGTTCGGTCCTGAACACTGAAGCTTTCTTT
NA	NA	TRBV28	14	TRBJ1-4	CASSDTGFWEKLFF	TGTGCCAGCAGTGATACAGGGTTTTGGGAAAAACTGTTTTTT
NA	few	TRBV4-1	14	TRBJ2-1	CASSQGGRYNEQFF	TGCGCCAGCAGCCAAGGGGGCCGATACAATGAGCAGTTCTTC
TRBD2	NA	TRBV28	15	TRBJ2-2	CASCRGLAATGELFF	TGTGCGTCCTGCCGGGGACTAGCGGCCACCGGGGAGCTGTTTTTT
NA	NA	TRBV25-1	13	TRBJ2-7	CASSEHYSYEQYF	TGTGCCAGCAGTGAACACTACTCCTACGAGCAGTACTTC
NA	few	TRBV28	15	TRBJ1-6	CASRPVISYNSPLHF	TGTGCCAGCAGACCAGTGATTTCCTATAATTCACCCCTCCACTTT
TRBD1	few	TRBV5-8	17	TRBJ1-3	CASSNRQGLFSGNTIYF	TGTGCCAGCAGCAACCGACAGGGGCTATTCTCTGGAAACACCATATATTTT
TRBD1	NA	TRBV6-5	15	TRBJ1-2	CASRDTGARLYGYTF	TGTGCCAGCAGGGATACAGGGGCGAGGCTTTATGGCTACACCTTC
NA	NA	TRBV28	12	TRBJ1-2	CASSRPGYGYTF	TGTGCCAGCAGCCGTCCGGGTTACGGCTACACCTTC
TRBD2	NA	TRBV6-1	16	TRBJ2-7	CASSEGLAGGPYEQYF	TGTGCCAGCAGTGAAGGGCTAGCGGGAGGACCCTACGAGCAGTACTTC
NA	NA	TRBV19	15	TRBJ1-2	CASTSDSFANYGYTF	TGTGCCAGTACCAGTGACTCTTTTGCTAACTATGGCTACACCTTC
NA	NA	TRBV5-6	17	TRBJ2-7	CASSLAVAEGIRYEQYF	TGTGCCAGCAGCTTGGCGGTAGCGGAAGGAATACGCTACGAGCAGTACTTC
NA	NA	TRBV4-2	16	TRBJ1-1	CASSQEPRSMNTEAFF	TGTGCCAGCAGCCAAGAGCCGAGATCCATGAACACTGAAGCTTTCTTT
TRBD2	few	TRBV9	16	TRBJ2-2	CASSLRLAANTGELFF	TGTGCCAGCAGCCTTCGACTAGCGGCGAACACCGGGGAGCTGTTTTTT
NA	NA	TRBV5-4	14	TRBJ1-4	CASSSDRFGEKLFF	TGTGCCAGCAGTTCCGACAGGTTCGGTGAAAAACTGTTTTTT
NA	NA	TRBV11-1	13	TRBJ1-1	CASSGSMNTEAFF	TGTGCCAGCAGCGGGAGCATGAACACTGAAGCTTTCTTT
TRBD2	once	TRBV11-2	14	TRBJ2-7	CASTPTSVAGEQYF	TGTGCCAGCACCCCGACTAGCGTCGCGGGCGAGCAGTACTTC
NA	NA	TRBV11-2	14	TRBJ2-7	CASSSRLGGYEQYF	TGTGCCAGCAGCTCCCGACTGGGAGGCTACGAGCAGTACTTC
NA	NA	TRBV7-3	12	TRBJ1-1	CASSPGVGEAFF	TGTGCCAGCAGCCCCGGGGTTGGTGAAGCTTTCTTT
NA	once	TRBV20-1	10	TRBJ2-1	CSARDNEQFF	TGCAGTGCCAGGGACAATGAGCAGTTCTTC